Shown below are 9 T cell receptor beta chains from a single sample sequenced in a study of T cells in Graves' hyperthyroidism and ophthalmopathy. The TCR beta CDR3 regions underwent amplification using RNA transcripts as the source. An initial round of RT-PCR targeting the TCR CDR3 relied on the HTBI primer set. MiXCR was run by TCRdb on the multiplex PCR reads, yielding one entry per CDR3 protein. The profile covers hundreds of thousands of distinct CDR3 sequences, with more than 11% appearing a single time and approximately 5.7% taken by the ten largest. Sequencing used blood. All receptors come from a woman in her thirties with Graves' hyperthyroidism that later progressed to Graves' ophthalmopathy.

This clonotype was picked up a small number of times. The chain links TRBV5-4 to TRBJ1-2, with D hard to call. In germline, CDR1 is SGHNT, CDR2 YYREEE (reference sequence). V lost 1 base to trimming and J lost 2 bases, with 6 bases between them. The CDR3 has 13 amino acids. The CDR3 is CASSLTQNYGYTF. DNA of the CDR3: TGTGCCAGCAGCTTGACACAGAACTATGGCTACACCTTC.

This clonotype appeared many times. The chain links TRBV12-3 or TRBV12-4 to TRBJ2-7; possibly TRBD1 for D (6 bases). The CDR3 runs to 15 residues. Trimming took 3 bases from V and 1 from J, leaving 13 bases between them. DNA for the CDR3: TGTGCCAGCAGTTTCGTGGACAGCCGATCCTACGAGCAGTACTTC. The encoded protein is CASSFVDSRSYEQYF.

At least ten counts were recorded for this clonotype. The gene calls are TRBV11-1 and TRBJ2-1; 9 bases line up with TRBD2. Germline V gene lookup returns CDR1 SGHAT and CDR2 FQDESV (reference sequence). This CDR3 has 19 amino acids. Unmatched junction bases numbered 11, after V lost 2 bases and J lost 0 bases. The CDR3 protein is CASSLNGGRARGSYNEQFF. The CDR3 nucleotides read TGTGCCAGCAGCTTAAACGGCGGGAGGGCCCGGGGCTCCTACAATGAGCAGTTCTTC.

V usage is TRBV10-3 and J usage is TRBJ2-3; TRBD1 aligns across 7 bases. The length of the CDR3 is 13 residues. From germline, CDR1 is ENHRY and CDR2 SYGVKD. Trimming took 11 bases from V and 5 from J; bases not matched to a gene: 10. The CDR3 DNA sequence: TGTGCCGTCGGGGACGCAGGGGGAGATACGCAGTATTTT. This gives the protein CAVGDAGGDTQYF.

This sequence joins TRBV20-1 and TRBJ1-5, with D maybe TRBD1 (6 bases). The CDR3 is 14 residues long. In germline, CDR1 is DFQATT, CDR2 SNEGSKA (reference sequence). V lost 4 bases to trimming and J lost 9 bases, with 19 bases between them. CDR3 amino acids: CSAKWGQSMAPQHF. CDR3 nucleotides: TGCAGTGCTAAGTGGGGGCAGAGCATGGCGCCCCAGCATTTT.

This clonotype has a handful of counts. This may arise from a read error, as a much more abundant clone is one base away. This rearrangement joins TRBV12-3 or TRBV12-4 to TRBJ1-4; a weak D match, TRBD1 (6 bases). V dropped 5 bases and J dropped 10 bases, with 11 bases sitting between them. This CDR3 has 12 residues. The CDR3 DNA reads as TGTGCCAGCAGTCAGGGGCAGGGAAAACTGTTTTTT. This codes for CASSQGQGKLFF.

This clonotype was picked up a small number of times. This chain joins TRBV30 and TRBJ1-4; D remains unclear. V lost 5 bases and J lost 2, with 12 bases in between. CDR1 and CDR2 from the germline V gene are GTSNPN and SVGIG (reference sequence). The CDR3 is 14 residues long. The CDR3 DNA is TGTGCCTGGGACGGAGGGTTCACTAATGAAAAACTGTTTTTT. Translation gives CAWDGGFTNEKLFF.

This clonotype was seen repeatedly, ten times or more. The chain joins TRBV20-1 to TRBJ2-7, with TRBD1 matching 12 bases. J was trimmed by 4 bases and V by 5 bases; bases with no gene match: 3. The CDR3 totals 13 residues. Looked up from germline, CDR1 is DFQATT and CDR2 is SNEGSKA (reference sequence). The CDR3 loop reads CSAAGQGAYEQYF. The CDR3 DNA sequence: TGCAGTGCTGCGGGACAGGGGGCGTACGAGCAGTACTTC.

The sample holds many counts of this clonotype. The rearrangement links TRBV18 to TRBJ1-3; maybe TRBD1 (5 bases). Germline CDR1 is KGHSH and CDR2 is LQKENI. The CDR3 consists of 16 residues. With 3 bases removed from V and 8 bases from J, the gap between germline ends came to 20 bases. CDR3 loop: CASSPMGPSSFDTIYF. The CDR3 DNA sequence: TGTGCCAGCTCACCTATGGGACCGTCTTCGTTTGACACCATATATTTT.